The rows below give T cell receptor beta chains drawn from one sample of a study of cytomegalovirus exposure and HLA in healthy donors. Method: immunoSEQ multiplex PCR; TCRdb's copy keeps in-frame clones and lacks some. This repertoire shows more than 90,000 clones, 70% found once; its top ten account for 8% to 9.5%. The material sequenced was PBMCs. Receptors were obtained from a young man in good health and CMV-seropositive. CDR3s include the opening cysteine and the closing phenylalanine or tryptophan. D genes are given only for firm matches. The listing skips clone size in some rows; elsewhere it reads once, few, many or a size class.

TRBJ1-1 | - | TRBV28 | - | TGTGCCAGCATGATTGACCAAGCGCGAAATAGGGCTTTCTTT | CASMIDQARNRAFF
TRBJ1-6 | TRBD1 | TRBV6-5 | - | TGTGCCAGCAGGGGACAGGGTCCTAATTCACCCCTCCACTTT | CASRGQGPNSPLHF
TRBJ1-5 | TRBD1 | TRBV9 | - | TGTGCCAGCAGCCAAGGGGGGACAGGAAGCCAGCCCCAGCATTTT | CASSQGGTGSQPQHF
TRBJ2-1 | TRBD1 | TRBV5-6 | few | TGTGCCAGCAGCTCCCGGGACAGGGTTTATGAGCAGTTCTTC | CASSSRDRVYEQFF
TRBJ2-1 | TRBD1 | TRBV29-1 | - | TGCAGCGCGGACAGGGGGAATGAGCAGTTCTTC | CSADRGNEQFF
TRBJ1-5 | - | TRBV2 | few | TGTGCCAGCAGTGTCGGCAGGGCGGGCAATCAGCCCCAGCATTTT | CASSVGRAGNQPQHF
TRBJ2-2 | TRBD1 | TRBV19 | - | TGTGCCAGTAACATGCGGACAGGGCAGCCAAAGTCGGACGCGAACACCGGGGAGCTGTTTTTT | CASNMRTGQPKSDANTGELFF
TRBJ2-1 | TRBD2 | TRBV10-2 | - | TGCGCCAGCAGTGACCGGCGGGGGAGCTACAATGAGCAGTTCTTC | CASSDRRGSYNEQFF
TRBJ1-4 | TRBD1 | TRBV30 | - | TGTGCCTGGATGGACAGGGGTAAAGAAAAACTGTTTTTT | CAWMDRGKEKLFF
TRBJ2-3 | - | TRBV27 | - | TGTGCCAGCAGTTTATCCCCCCTAGGGAGTACAGATACGCAGTATTTT | CASSLSPLGSTDTQYF
TRBJ1-2 | - | TRBV5-1 | - | TGCGCCAGCAGCTTGGAGACAGGCTATGGCTACACCTTC | CASSLETGYGYTF
TRBJ1-5 | - | TRBV6-5 | - | TGTGCTACAGCCTCCAGCTTCAATCAGCCCCAGCATTTT | CATASSFNQPQHF
TRBJ1-6 | TRBD1 | TRBV19 | once | TGTGCCAGTAGTCGGACAGGGGGCTCACCCCTCCACTTT | CASSRTGGSPLHF
TRBJ2-1 | TRBD1 | TRBV2 | - | TGTGCCAGCAGTGCGGAACAAGGACAGGGCGGGCAGTTCTTC | CASSAEQGQGGQFF
TRBJ1-3 | TRBD1 | TRBV2 | - | TGTGCCAGCAGGCCAAACAGGGGGCAAGGAAACACCATATATTTT | CASRPNRGQGNTIYF
TRBJ1-5 | TRBD1 | TRBV6-1 | - | TGTGCCAGCAGGATGGACAGGGCGCCAAATCAGCCCCAGCATTTT | CASRMDRAPNQPQHF
TRBJ2-3 | - | TRBV27 | - | TGTGCCAGCAGCCCGGTACTTCCCACAGATACGCAGTATTTT | CASSPVLPTDTQYF
TRBJ1-2 | - | TRBV11-3 | few | TGTGCCAGCAGCTTATGGGCAGGGAAAAACTATGGCTACACCTTC | CASSLWAGKNYGYTF
TRBJ2-7 | TRBD1 | TRBV10-1 | - | TGCGCCAGCAGTCCCGGGACAGGGATTTACGAGCAGTACTTC | CASSPGTGIYEQYF
TRBJ2-1 | TRBD2 | TRBV19 | - | TGTGCCAGTAGAATAAGCGGGAGATCTTCCTACAATGAGCAGTTCTTC | CASRISGRSSYNEQFF
TRBJ1-1 | - | TRBV28 | - | TGTGCCAGCAGACAGGCAGGGGATTACACTGAAGCTTTCTTT | CASRQAGDYTEAFF
TRBJ1-5 | - | TRBV5-1 | - | TGCGCCAGCAGCTTGGGACAGCCGTCGGCGCAGCCCCAGCATTTT | CASSLGQPSAQPQHF
TRBJ2-1 | - | TRBV30 | - | TGTGCCTGGACCCGAGGAGGGAGCTCCTACAATGAGCAGTTCTTC | CAWTRGGSSYNEQFF
TRBJ1-5 | TRBD1 | TRBV12-5 | - | TGTGCTAGTGGTTTCCGACAGGGGGCGGATAAGAAAAATCAGCCCCAGCATTTT | CASGFRQGADKKNQPQHF
TRBJ1-1 | - | TRBV11-2 | few | TGTGCCAGCAGCTTAGCCGTTAACACTGAAGCTTTCTTT | CASSLAVNTEAFF
TRBJ1-6 | TRBD1 | TRBV6-5 | - | TGTGCCAGCAGTAAGGACAGGAATAATTCACCCCTCCACTTT | CASSKDRNNSPLHF
TRBJ1-2 | TRBD1 | TRBV27 | - | TGTGCCAGCAGTTTCAACTATCCGGGACAGGGAAGGTATGGCTACACCTTC | CASSFNYPGQGRYGYTF
TRBJ2-1 | - | TRBV5-6 | - | TGTGCCAGCAGCTTGTCCCAAACTCTGATGGGGGGGCACAATGAGCAGTTCTTC | CASSLSQTLMGGHNEQFF
TRBJ1-2 | - | TRBV2 | - | TGTGCCAGCAGTGGGGTAGGACAGTACTATGGCTACACCTTC | CASSGVGQYYGYTF
TRBJ1-2 | TRBD1 | TRBV9 | - | TGTGCCAGCAGCGTTACAGGGGGCCCTAACTATGGCTACACCTTC | CASSVTGGPNYGYTF
TRBJ2-2 | - | TRBV12-2 | once | TGTGCAAGTCGCTTAGCCCGGGTATCGTACACCGGGGAGCTGTTTTTT | CASRLARVSYTGELFF
TRBJ1-5 | - | TRBV28 | - | TGTGCCAGCAGTTTTAGGCAGGTCCAGCCCCAGCATTTT | CASSFRQVQPQHF
TRBJ2-5 | - | TRBV7-3 | - | TGTGCCAGCAGCTCCCAGAAGGGGGAGACCCAGTACTTC | CASSSQKGETQYF
TRBJ2-1 | - | TRBV7-3 | - | TGTGCCAGCAGCTTAAGCGGGGGGCAGGGGGTCAATAAGTTCTTC | CASSLSGGQGVNKFF
TRBJ1-4 | TRBD1 | TRBV5-1 | few | TGCGCCAGCAGCTTGCTAGGGGGCGACGCTAATGAAAAACTGTTTTTT | CASSLLGGDANEKLFF
TRBJ2-7 | TRBD1 | TRBV10-2 | - | TGCGCCAGCAAACGACAGGGGGCAGCCTACGAGCAGTACTTC | CASKRQGAAYEQYF
TRBJ1-2 | - | TRBV10-1 | few | TGCGCCAGCAGTCTTTCGTCGACGGATCCTAGGGCAGGGCGGGACCCTAACTATGGCTACACCTTC | CASSLSSTDPRAGRDPNYGYTF
TRBJ2-1 | - | TRBV5-3 | - | TGTGCCAGAAGCCCCCGGGACAGGGTTTTATTCGGCGGGGGGAGGGAGCAGTTCTTC | CARSPRDRVLFGGGREQFF
TRBJ2-2 | - | TRBV20-1 | once | TGCAGTGCCCTGAGGACCGGGGAGCTGTTTTTT | CSALRTGELFF
TRBJ2-3 | TRBD2 | TRBV18 | - | TGTGCCAGCTCACCACTCAGCGGGGGGGCTTTGGATCAGACGCAGTATTTT | CASSPLSGGALDQTQYF
TRBJ2-1 | TRBD2 | TRBV7-2 | - | TGTGCCAGCGAGCTAGCGGGACAGTTCTTC | CASELAGQFF
TRBJ2-5 | TRBD1 | TRBV6-1 | - | TGTGCCAGCAGTGAAACAGGGGGAACCCAAGAGACCCAGTACTTC | CASSETGGTQETQYF